This T cell receptor beta chain was retrieved from a study of cytomegalovirus exposure and HLA in healthy donors. Study observations and caveats: The authors later found HLA-associated TCR beta chains more clonally expanded than equally common others. What a later analysis reportedly showed was that an Asian-associated ancestry cluster had fewer N-insertions than the roughly 720-donor mean. A missense DCLRE1C variant was associated with V- and J-gene trimming of TCR beta chains in a later analysis, and an independent cohort replicated the association.

This CDR3 spans 14 amino acids. The germline V gene has CDR1 MDHEN and CDR2 SYDVKM. V shed 6 bases and J 11 bases; nucleotides not matched to a gene: 12. Primers for the PCR totalled 60 Vbeta and 13 Jbeta. Data came from immunoSEQ multiplex PCR; TCRdb stores just in-frame clones and leaves some out. The table shows 120,000 or so clones, with roughly three fifths occurring only once. As for this clone: What it binds is not known.

Everyone who donated was a healthy bone marrow donor. The sequencing sample was made of PBMCs. This TCR was recovered from a man between 18 and 29 years old in good health and CMV-seronegative. The chain is built from TRBV28 and TRBJ2-5; 10 bases align to TRBD1. This CDR3 reads CASSETGGFHQQYF. Here the CDR3 DNA reads TGTGCCAGCAGCGAGACAGGGGGCTTTCATCAGCAGTACTTC. Full variable domain (missing parts from reference TRBV28 and TRBJ2-5): DVKVTQSSRYLVKRTGEKVFLECVQDMDHENMFWYRQDPGLGLRLIYFSYDVKMKEKGDIPEGYSVSREKKERFSLILESASTNQTSMYLCASSETGGFHQQYFGPGTRLLVL.